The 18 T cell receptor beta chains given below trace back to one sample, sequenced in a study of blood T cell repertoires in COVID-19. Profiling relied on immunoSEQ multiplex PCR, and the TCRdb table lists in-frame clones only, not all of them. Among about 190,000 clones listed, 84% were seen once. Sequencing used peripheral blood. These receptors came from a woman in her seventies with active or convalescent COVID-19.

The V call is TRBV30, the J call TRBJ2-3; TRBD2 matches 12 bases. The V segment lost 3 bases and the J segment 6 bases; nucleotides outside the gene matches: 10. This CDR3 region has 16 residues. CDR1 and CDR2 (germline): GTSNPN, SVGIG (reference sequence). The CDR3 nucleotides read TGTGCCTGGAGGACCCGACTAGCGGGAGTGTCGGATACGCAGTATTTT. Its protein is CAWRTRLAGVSDTQYF.

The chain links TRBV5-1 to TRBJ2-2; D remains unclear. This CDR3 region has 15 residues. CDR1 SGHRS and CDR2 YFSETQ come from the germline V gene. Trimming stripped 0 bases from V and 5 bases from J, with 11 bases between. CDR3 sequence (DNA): TGCGCCAGCAGCTTGGTAGCCTTATCGACCGGGGAGCTGTTTTTT. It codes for CASSLVALSTGELFF.

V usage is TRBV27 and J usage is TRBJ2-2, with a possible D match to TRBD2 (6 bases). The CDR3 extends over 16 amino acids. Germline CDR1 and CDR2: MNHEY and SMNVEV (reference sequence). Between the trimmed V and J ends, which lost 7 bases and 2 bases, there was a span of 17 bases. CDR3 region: CASTGNAGSNTGELFF. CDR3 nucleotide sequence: TGTGCCAGCACGGGCAACGCGGGGTCAAACACCGGGGAGCTGTTTTTT.

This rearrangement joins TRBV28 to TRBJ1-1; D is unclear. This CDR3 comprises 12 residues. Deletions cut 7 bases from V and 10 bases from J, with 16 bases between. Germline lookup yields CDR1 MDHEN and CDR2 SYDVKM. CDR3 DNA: TGTGCCAGCACCAGGAACAGTTTTGGAGCTTTCTTT. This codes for CASTRNSFGAFF.

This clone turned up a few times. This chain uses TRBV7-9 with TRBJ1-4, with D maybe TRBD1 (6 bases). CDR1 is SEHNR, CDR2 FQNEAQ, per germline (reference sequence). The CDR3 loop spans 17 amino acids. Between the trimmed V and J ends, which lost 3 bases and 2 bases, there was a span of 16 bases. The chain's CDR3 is CASSFTQQGWTNEKLFF. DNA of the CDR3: TGTGCCAGCAGCTTCACCCAACAGGGTTGGACTAATGAAAAACTGTTTTTT.

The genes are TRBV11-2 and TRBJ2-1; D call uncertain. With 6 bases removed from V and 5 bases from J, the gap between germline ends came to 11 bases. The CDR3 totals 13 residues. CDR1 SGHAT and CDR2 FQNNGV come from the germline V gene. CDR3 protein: CASSPRLDNEQFF. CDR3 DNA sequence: TGTGCCAGCAGTCCAAGACTTGACAATGAGCAGTTCTTC.

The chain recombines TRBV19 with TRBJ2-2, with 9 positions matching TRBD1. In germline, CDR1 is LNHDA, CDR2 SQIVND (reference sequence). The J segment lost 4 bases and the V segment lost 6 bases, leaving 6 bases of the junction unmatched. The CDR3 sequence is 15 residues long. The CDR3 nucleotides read TGTGCCAGTAGCCCAGGACAGGGGAGCACCGGGGAGCTGTTTTTT. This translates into CASSPGQGSTGELFF.

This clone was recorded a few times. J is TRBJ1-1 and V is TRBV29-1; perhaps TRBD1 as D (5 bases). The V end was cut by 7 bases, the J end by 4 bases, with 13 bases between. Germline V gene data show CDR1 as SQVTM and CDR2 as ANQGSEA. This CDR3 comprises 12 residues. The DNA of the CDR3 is TGCAGCGCTCGTCCGGGGGGCACTGAAGCTTTCTTT. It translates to CSARPGGTEAFF.

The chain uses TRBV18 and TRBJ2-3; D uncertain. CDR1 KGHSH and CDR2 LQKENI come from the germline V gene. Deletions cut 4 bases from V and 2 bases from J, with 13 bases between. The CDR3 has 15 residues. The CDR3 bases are TGTGCCAGCTCACTAAACTATGAGGCCACAGATACGCAGTATTTT. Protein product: CASSLNYEATDTQYF.

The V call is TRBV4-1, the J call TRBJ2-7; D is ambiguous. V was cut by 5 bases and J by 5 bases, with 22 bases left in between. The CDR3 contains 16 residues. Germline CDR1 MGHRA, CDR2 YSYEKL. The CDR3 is CASSSPESLRPNEQYF. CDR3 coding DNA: TGCGCCAGCAGCTCCCCGGAGTCCCTGAGGCCTAACGAGCAGTACTTC.

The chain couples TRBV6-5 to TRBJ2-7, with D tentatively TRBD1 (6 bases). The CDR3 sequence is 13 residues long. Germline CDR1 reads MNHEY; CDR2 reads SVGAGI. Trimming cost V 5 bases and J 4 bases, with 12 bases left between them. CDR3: CASSQGREYEQYF. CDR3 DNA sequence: TGTGCCAGCAGTCAGGGGAGAGAATACGAGCAGTACTTC.

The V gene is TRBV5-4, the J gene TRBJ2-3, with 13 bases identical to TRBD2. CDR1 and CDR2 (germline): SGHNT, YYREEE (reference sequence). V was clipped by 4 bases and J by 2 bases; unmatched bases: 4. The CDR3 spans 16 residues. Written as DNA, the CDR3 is TGTGCCAGCAGCGTGGGACTAGCGGGATACACAGATACGCAGTATTTT. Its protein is CASSVGLAGYTDTQYF.

CDR3 in amino acids: CAWSTDYSNQPQHF. The CDR3 coding sequence is TGTGCCTGGAGTACCGACTATAGCAATCAGCCCCAGCATTTT. The chain uses TRBV30 and TRBJ1-5, with no clear D. The CDR3 length is 14 residues. CDR1 GTSNPN and CDR2 SVGIG come from the germline V gene (reference sequence). V lost 2 bases, J lost 0 bases, and 8 bases lay in between.

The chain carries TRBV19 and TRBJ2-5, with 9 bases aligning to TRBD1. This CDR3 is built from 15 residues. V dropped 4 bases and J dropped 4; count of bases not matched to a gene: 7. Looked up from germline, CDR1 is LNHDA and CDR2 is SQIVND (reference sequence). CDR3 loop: CASSRDRESRETQYF. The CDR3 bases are TGTGCCAGTAGTAGGGACAGGGAGTCCCGAGAGACCCAGTACTTC.

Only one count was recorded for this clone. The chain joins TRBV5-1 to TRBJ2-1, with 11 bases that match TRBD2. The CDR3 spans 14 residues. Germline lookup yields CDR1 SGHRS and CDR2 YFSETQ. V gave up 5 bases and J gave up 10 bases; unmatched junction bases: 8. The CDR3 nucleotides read TGCGCCAGCAGTAGAACTAGCGGGAGAGGAGAGCAGTTCTTC. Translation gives CASSRTSGRGEQFF.

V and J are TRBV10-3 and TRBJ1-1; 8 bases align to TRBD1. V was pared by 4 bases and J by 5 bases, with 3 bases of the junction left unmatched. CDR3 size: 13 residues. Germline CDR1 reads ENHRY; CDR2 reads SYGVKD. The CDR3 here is CAISGTGRTEAFF. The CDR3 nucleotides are TGTGCCATCAGTGGGACAGGGAGAACTGAAGCTTTCTTT.

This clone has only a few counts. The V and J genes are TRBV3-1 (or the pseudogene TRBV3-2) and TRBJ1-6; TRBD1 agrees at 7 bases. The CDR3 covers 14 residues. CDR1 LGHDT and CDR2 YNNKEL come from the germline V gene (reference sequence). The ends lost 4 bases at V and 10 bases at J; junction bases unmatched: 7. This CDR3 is CASSRRDRGSPLHF. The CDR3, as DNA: TGTGCCAGCAGCCGCCGGGACAGAGGATCACCCCTCCACTTT.

The CDR3 here is CASSTGTGPWQPQHF. In DNA, the CDR3 is TGCGCCAGCAGCACCGGGACAGGGCCGTGGCAGCCCCAGCATTTT. The rearrangement joins TRBV5-1 to TRBJ1-5; TRBD1 matches 9 bases. CDR1 and CDR2 (germline): SGHRS, YFSETQ. The CDR3 covers 15 residues. Trimming removed 4 bases from V and 7 bases from J; junction bases left unmatched: 9.